These T cell receptor beta chains were read from a single sample in a study of beta chain features in type 1 diabetes. Measured with immunoSEQ multiplex PCR; TCRdb has only the in-frame clones, and not every one. The table shows 300,000 to 350,000 clones, with approximately 15% occurring only once. Specimen: central memory CD4+ T cells from blood. Source of these receptors: a man younger than 40 in good health. The CDR3 runs from the conserved cysteine through the conserved F or W. D genes are given only for firm matches.

v_call | d_call | cdr3_aa
TRBV6-5 | NA | CASSAGLGQPQHF
TRBV7-9 | NA | CASSLLSGDTEAFF
TRBV7-9 | TRBD1 | CASTGTVSTDTQYF
TRBV12-5 | NA | CASGLVLSADTEAFF
TRBV29-1 | NA | CSVERGRDTEAFF
TRBV5-1 | NA | CASSLADGKETQYF
TRBV6-1 | TRBD2 | CASSERGRANQETQYF
TRBV7-2 | TRBD2 | CAKRRLAGGPPTDTQYF
TRBV18 | NA | CASSSGRGAGNNEQFF
TRBV7-8 | TRBD1 | CASSLGGQGSEKLFF
TRBV7-8 | NA | CASSPSQDYGYTF
TRBV28 | NA | CASSGMDRSKTQYF
TRBV7-2 | TRBD2 | CASSLRAGAVQETQYF
TRBV5-1 | NA | CASSPLGQETQYF
TRBV29-1 | NA | CSVEDQKGETQYF
TRBV7-2 | TRBD1 | CASSLAGTGGGYTF
TRBV19 | NA | CASSIVAGGELFF
TRBV7-2 | TRBD2 | CATPSLAGGQETQYF
TRBV6-4 | NA | CASRDTRTTGELFF
TRBV4-1 | NA | CASSQFGTYTDTQYF
TRBV7-8 | NA | CASSLPPRNIDTQYF
TRBV2 | NA | CASSESSYEQYF
TRBV9 | TRBD1 | CASSAQTGENSPLHF
TRBV30 | TRBD2 | CAWTSGRSYNEQFF
TRBV19 | TRBD1 | CASRDGGGQGGTQYF